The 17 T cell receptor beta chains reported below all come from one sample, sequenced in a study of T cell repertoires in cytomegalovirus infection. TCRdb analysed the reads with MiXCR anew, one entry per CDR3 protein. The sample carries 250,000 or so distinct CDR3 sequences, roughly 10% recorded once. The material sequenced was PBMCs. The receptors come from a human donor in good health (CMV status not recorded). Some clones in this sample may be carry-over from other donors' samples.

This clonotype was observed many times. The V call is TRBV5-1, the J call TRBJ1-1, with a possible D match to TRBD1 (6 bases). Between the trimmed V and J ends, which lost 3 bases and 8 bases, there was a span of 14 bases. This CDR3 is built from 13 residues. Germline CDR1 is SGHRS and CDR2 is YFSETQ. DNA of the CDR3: TGCGCCAGCAGCTGGGAGGGACACAAAGAAGCTTTCTTT. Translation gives CASSWEGHKEAFF.

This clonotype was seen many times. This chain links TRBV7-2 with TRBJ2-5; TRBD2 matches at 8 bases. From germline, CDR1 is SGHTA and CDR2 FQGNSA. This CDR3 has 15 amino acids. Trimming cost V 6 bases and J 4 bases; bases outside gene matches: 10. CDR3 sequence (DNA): TGTGCCAGCAGGTACGGGGGGGCCCATGGAGAGACCCAGTACTTC. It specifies CASRYGGAHGETQYF.

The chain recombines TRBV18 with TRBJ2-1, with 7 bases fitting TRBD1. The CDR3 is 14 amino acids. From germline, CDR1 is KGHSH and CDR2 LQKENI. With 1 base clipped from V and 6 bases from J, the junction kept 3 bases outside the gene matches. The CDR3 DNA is TGTGCCAGCTCACCACGCGACAGGGTCAATGAGCAGTTCTTC. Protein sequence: CASSPRDRVNEQFF.

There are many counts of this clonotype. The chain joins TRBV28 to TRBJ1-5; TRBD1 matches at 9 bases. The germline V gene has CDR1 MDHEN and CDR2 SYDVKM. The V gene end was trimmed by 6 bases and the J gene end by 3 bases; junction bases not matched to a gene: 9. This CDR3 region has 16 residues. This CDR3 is CASSTIQGATNQPQHF. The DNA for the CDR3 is TGTGCCAGCAGCACGATACAGGGGGCAACCAATCAGCCCCAGCATTTT.

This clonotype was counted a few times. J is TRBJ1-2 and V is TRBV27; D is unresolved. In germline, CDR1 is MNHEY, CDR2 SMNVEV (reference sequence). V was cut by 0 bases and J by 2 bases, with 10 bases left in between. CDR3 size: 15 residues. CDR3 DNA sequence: TGTGCCAGCAGTTTATCGGCAGGCCCCAACTATGGCTACACCTTC. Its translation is CASSLSAGPNYGYTF.

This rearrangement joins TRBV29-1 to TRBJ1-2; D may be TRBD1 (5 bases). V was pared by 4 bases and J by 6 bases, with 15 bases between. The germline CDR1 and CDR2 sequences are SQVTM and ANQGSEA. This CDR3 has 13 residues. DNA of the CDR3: TGCAGCGTTGCAGTATGGGACGGTGATGGCTACACCTTC. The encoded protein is CSVAVWDGDGYTF.

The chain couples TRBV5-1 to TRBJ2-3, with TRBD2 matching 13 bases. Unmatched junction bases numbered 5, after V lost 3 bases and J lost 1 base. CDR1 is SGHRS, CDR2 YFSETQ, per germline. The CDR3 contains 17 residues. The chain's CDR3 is CASSSWTSGGRTDTQYF. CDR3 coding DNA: TGCGCCAGCAGCTCCTGGACTAGCGGGGGCCGCACAGATACGCAGTATTTT.

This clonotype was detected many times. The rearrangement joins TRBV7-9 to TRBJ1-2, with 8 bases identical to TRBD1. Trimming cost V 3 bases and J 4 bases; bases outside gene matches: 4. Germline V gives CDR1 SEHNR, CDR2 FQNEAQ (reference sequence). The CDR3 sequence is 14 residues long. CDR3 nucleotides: TGTGCCAGCAGCTTTTCCGGACAGGGCTATGGCTACACCTTC. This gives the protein CASSFSGQGYGYTF.

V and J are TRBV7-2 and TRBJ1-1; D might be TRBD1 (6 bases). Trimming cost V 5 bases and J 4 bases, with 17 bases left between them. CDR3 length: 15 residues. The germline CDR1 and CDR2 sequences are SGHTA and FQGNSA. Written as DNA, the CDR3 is TGTGCCAGCAGCCTCAGGGGATGGGGCGGCACTGAAGCTTTCTTT. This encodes CASSLRGWGGTEAFF.

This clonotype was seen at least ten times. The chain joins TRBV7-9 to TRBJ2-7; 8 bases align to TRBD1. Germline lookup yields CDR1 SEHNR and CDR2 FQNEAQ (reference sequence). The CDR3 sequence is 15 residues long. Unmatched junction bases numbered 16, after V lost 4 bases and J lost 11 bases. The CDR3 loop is CASSSGNEDRVTEYF. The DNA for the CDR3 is TGTGCCAGCAGCTCTGGCAATGAGGACAGGGTAACGGAGTACTTC.

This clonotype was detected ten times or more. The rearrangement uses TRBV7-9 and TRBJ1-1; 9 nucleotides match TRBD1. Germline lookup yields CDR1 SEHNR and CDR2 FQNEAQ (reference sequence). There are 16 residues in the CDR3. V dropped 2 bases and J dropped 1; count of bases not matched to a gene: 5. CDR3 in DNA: TGTGCCAGCAGCTTAAGGGACAGGGAAGGGAACACTGAAGCTTTCTTT. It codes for CASSLRDREGNTEAFF.

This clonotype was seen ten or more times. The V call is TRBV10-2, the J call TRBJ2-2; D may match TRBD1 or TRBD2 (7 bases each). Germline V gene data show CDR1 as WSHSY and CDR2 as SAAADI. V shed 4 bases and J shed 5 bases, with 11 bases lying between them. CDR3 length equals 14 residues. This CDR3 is CASSVQGGTGELFF. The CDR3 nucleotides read TGCGCCAGCAGTGTTCAGGGGGGGACCGGGGAGCTGTTTTTT.

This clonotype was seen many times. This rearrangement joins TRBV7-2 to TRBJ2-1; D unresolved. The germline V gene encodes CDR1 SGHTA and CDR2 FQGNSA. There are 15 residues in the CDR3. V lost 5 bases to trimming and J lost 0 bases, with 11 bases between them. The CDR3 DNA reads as TGTGCCAGCAGCCTCGACTGGAGCTCCTACAATGAGCAGTTCTTC. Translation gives CASSLDWSSYNEQFF.

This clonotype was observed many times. CDR3 protein: CASSLAGTSGQETQYF. In DNA, the CDR3 is TGTGCCAGCAGCTTAGCCGGGACTAGCGGCCAAGAGACCCAGTACTTC. This sequence joins TRBV7-2 and TRBJ2-5, with 11 nucleotides matching TRBD2. This CDR3 spans 16 amino acids. V was pared by 0 bases and J by 1 base, with 1 base of the junction left unmatched. Per the germline V gene, CDR1 is SGHTA and CDR2 is FQGNSA.

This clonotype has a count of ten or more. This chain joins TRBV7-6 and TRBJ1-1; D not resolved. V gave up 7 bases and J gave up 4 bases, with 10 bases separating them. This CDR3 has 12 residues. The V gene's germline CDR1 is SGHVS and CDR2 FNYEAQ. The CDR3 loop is CASTSASTEAFF. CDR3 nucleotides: TGTGCCAGCACCTCGGCTAGCACTGAAGCTTTCTTT.

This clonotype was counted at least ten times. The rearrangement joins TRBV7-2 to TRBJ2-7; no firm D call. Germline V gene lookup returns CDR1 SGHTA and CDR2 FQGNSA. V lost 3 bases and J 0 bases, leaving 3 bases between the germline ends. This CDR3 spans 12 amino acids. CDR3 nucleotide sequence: TGTGCCAGCAGCTTTAGCTCCTACGAGCAGTACTTC. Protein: CASSFSSYEQYF.

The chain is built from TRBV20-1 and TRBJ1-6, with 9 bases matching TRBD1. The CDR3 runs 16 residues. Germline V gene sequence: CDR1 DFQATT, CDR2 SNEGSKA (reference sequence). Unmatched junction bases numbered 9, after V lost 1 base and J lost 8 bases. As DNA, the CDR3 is TGCAGTGCTAGAGTTGGGACAGGGCTTTCGGATTCACCCCTCCACTTT. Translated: CSARVGTGLSDSPLHF.